This entry concerns a single T cell receptor (beta chain). The data are from a study of blood T cell repertoires in COVID-19. Overall study: T cells, B-cell-depleted T cells, or PBMCs supplied cDNA or gDNA.

Individuals aged roughly 18 to 100 years were recruited from 20 to 25 US areas. In assigning cohorts, the study relied on participant-reported clinical history. Cohort 3 recovery required two negative PCRs, clearance, or symptom resolution. Libraries were prepared by immunoSEQ multiplex PCR; TCRdb keeps only in-frame clonotypes and omits some of them. The sample records 180,000 or so clones, about 84% being singletons. Deletions cut 3 bases from V and 10 bases from J, with 10 bases between. This CDR3 region has 13 residues. Germline assignment: CDR1 MDHEN and CDR2 SYDVKM. Sequencing input: PBMCs or T cells enriched from blood (not recorded which). The chain employs TRBV28 and TRBJ1-6; D gene ambiguous. The sequence was obtained from a woman in her 30s who had recovered from COVID-19. The CDR3 reads CASSFSAGSPLHF. DNA for the CDR3: TGTGCCAGCAGTTTCTCCGCGGGCTCACCCCTCCACTTT.